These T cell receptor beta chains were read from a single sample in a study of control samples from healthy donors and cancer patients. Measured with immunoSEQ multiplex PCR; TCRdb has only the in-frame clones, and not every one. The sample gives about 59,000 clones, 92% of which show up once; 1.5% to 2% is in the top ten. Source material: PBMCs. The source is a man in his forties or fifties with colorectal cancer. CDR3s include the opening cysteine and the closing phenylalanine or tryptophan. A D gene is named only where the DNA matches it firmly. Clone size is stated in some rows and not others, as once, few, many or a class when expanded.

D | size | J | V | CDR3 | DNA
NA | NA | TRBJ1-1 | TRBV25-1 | CASSEPLGNTEAFF | TGTGCCAGCAGTGAACCTTTGGGAAACACTGAAGCTTTCTTT
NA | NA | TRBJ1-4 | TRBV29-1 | CSVTGTPTGGEKLFF | TGCAGCGTTACCGGGACACCCACCGGCGGTGAAAAACTGTTTTTT
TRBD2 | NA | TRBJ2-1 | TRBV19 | CASSMLASGGQFF | TGTGCCAGTAGTATGTTAGCTAGCGGGGGACAGTTCTTC
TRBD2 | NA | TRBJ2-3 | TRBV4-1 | CASSQGNAGGLDTQYF | TGCGCCAGCAGCCAAGGGAATGCGGGGGGCCTAGATACGCAGTATTTT
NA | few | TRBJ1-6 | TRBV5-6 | CASSLYESPLHF | TGTGCCAGCAGCTTATACGAATCACCCCTCCACTTT
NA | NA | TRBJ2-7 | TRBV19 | CASSPTTGISYEQYF | TGTGCCAGTAGCCCGACGACGGGGATCTCCTACGAGCAGTACTTC
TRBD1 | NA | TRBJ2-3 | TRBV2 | CASRDRSSQYF | TGTGCCAGCAGGGACAGGTCCTCGCAGTATTTT
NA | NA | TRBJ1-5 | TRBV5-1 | CASSPGGDNSNQPQHF | TGCGCCAGCAGCCCCGGCGGGGATAATAGCAATCAGCCCCAGCATTTT
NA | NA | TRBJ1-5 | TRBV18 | CASSPGLNQPQHF | TGTGCCAGCTCACCAGGCCTCAATCAGCCCCAGCATTTT
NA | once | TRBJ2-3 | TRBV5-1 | CASSPYGRVDTDTQYF | TGCGCCAGCAGCCCTTACGGCAGGGTGGACACAGATACGCAGTATTTT
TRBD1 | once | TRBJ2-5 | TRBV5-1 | CASSLTGGGETQYF | TGCGCCAGCAGCTTGACAGGGGGCGGAGAGACCCAGTACTTC
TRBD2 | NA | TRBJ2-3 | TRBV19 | CASSSSPGLLTDTQYF | TGTGCCAGTAGTTCGAGTCCGGGACTACTCACAGATACGCAGTATTTT
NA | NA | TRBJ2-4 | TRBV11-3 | CASSLAGYSKNIQYF | TGTGCCAGCAGCTTAGCAGGGTACAGCAAAAACATTCAGTACTTC
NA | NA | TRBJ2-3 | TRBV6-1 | CASSATGKGSLTDTQYF | TGTGCCAGCAGTGCCACAGGGAAAGGGAGCCTCACAGATACGCAGTATTTT
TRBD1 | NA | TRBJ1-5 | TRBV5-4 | CASSLGGQTSNQPQHF | TGTGCCAGCAGCTTGGGGGGACAGACGAGCAATCAGCCCCAGCATTTT
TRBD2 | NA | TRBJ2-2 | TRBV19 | CASRTSGGAYTGELFF | TGTGCCAGTAGGACTAGCGGGGGGGCCTACACCGGGGAGCTGTTTTTT
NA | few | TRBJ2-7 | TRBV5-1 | CASSSQGGYHEQYF | TGCGCCAGCAGCTCCCAGGGGGGGTACCACGAGCAGTACTTC
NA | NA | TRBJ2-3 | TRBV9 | CASKEGVLTDTQYF | TGTGCCAGCAAGGAGGGCGTCCTCACAGATACGCAGTATTTT
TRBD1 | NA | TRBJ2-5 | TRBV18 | CASSPPGQGGKTQYF | TGTGCCAGCTCACCACCGGGACAGGGCGGAAAGACCCAGTACTTC